This record concerns one T cell receptor beta chain sequence. Its target is not known. Produced via immunoSEQ multiplex PCR; TCRdb's table is partial and in-frame only. The sample contains about 120,000 clones, about nine tenths of which appear only once. Trimming shortened V by 6 bases and J by 2 bases, and 8 bases separated the two germline ends. CDR1 and CDR2 from the germline V gene are SNHLY and FYNNEI. The CDR3 totals 13 residues. These data belong to a study of graft-versus-host responses after intestinal transplantation. Study-wide findings and caveats: High graft-versus-host to host-versus-graft clonal ratios were seen in allografts of patients with graft-donor T cell macrochimerism.

Sequencing was performed on unstimulated CD4+ T cells sorted from spleen or lymph node cells, taken before intestinal transplant. J is TRBJ2-4 and V is TRBV2, with a tentative D call TRBD1 (5 bases). This TCR derives from a human donor who received an intestinal transplant. The CDR3: CASSRETKNIQYF. The CDR3 region has the DNA TGTGCCAGCAGCAGGGAAACCAAAAACATTCAGTACTTC.